This paragraph covers one T cell receptor (beta chain) sequence. The data were taken from a study of cytomegalovirus exposure and HLA in healthy donors. Primers for the PCR totalled 60 Vbeta and 13 Jbeta. Assay: immunoSEQ multiplex PCR; the TCRdb copy retains only in-frame clones and omits some. The sample lists 160,000 or so clones; 80% were seen once. The CDR3 contains 14 residues. V dropped 1 base and J dropped 3 bases, with 9 bases sitting between them. Germline CDR1 is SGHRS and CDR2 is YFSETQ. The origin of this receptor is a man aged 40-50 years in good health and CMV-seronegative. The genes are TRBV5-1 and TRBJ2-3; unclear D gene. Sequencing was performed on PBMCs. The CDR3 is CASSLQVTTDTQYF. In DNA, the CDR3 is TGCGCCAGCAGCTTGCAGGTGACGACAGATACGCAGTATTTT.